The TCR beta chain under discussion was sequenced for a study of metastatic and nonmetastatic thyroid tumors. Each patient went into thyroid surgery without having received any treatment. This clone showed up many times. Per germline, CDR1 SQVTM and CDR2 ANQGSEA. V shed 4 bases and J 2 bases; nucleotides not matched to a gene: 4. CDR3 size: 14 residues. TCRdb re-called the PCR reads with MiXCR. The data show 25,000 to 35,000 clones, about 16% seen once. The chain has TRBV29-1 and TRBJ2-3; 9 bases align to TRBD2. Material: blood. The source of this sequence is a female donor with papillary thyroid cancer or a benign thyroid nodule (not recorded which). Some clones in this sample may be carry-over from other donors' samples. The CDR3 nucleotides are TGCAGCGTTGGGACTAGCGAGAACACAGATACGCAGTATTTT. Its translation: CSVGTSENTDTQYF.